The present entry profiles one TCR beta chain with its context. Its antigen remains undetermined. The input lacks base qualities; no much larger clone sits a single base away. V is shortened by 7 bases, J by 3 bases, and the region joining them spans 13 bases. The CDR3 holds 13 amino acids from the cysteine to the phenylalanine. The DNA shown is the 39-base CDR3, in frame from base 1. The germline V gene supplies CDR1 SNHLY and CDR2 FYNNEI. This record comes from a study of CD8+ T cells in alopecia areata (dated by TCRdb to the late 2010s). Notes on the research overall: The treated patients took part in an open-label pilot trial in which moderate-to-severe alopecia areata was treated with oral tofacitinib at 5 to 10 mg twice daily. In treated patients, disease severity was measured using the SALT score, which gives the percentage of scalp surface area affected. On the human side, TCRbeta sequencing was run on scalp tissue and on sorted CD4+ and CD8+ peripheral blood T cells from healthy controls and from alopecia areata patients with either patchy or totalis/universalis disease. The RNA source kit depended on sample type: the PAXgene miRNA kit for fixed scalp, the miRNeasy kit for PBMCs, and the RNeasy kit for mouse skin. TCRbeta CDR3 regions were amplified by immunoSEQ multiplex PCR using 35 Vbeta forward and 13 Jbeta reverse primers. Patients on tofacitinib were biopsied at baseline and after 4 and 24 weeks of treatment, and several of the patients also had a later scalp biopsy. Patients received tofacitinib for 6 to 18 months and were then followed off drug for 6 months to check for delayed response and recurrence. Scalp clonality was compared among normal scalp (n=4), patchy alopecia areata scalp (n=8), and alopecia totalis/universalis scalp (n=8). High-throughput TCRbeta sequencing was used to examine T cell clonal expansion in alopecia areata in both the C3H/HeJ mouse model and human patients.

The library was produced with the immunoSEQ multiplex PCR assay. To provide template for TCR sequencing, every sample had RNA extracted and reverse transcribed into cDNA. First-strand cDNA was synthesized with SuperScript III using a 2:1 mix of oligo-dT and random hexamers. A synthetic immune receptor repertoire was used to gauge amplification bias, and whatever bias remained was removed computationally. Processing in the source paper ran as follows. Raw reads were preprocessed for error removal, and CDR3 was defined according to IMGT conventions as running from the conserved cysteine to phenylalanine. Clonality was computed by normalizing Shannon entropy by log2 of the number of productive unique TCRs and subtracting the result from 1. Scalp TCRbeta sequences were cross-referenced with sorted blood CD4 and CD8 repertoires so that the CD4 or CD8 identity of scalp clones could be inferred. Drawn from immuneACCESS, this table holds only the in-frame rearrangements with V and J called that TCRdb kept. Clones are partly lost; checked studies trace under half to an unresolved V gene and leave the rest unexplained. V and J calls and clone size are as listed in that table; D and trimming were resolved from the DNA. The sample records around 60,000 clones, 35% to 55% of which are singletons. 20% of the sample is held by the ten biggest clonotypes.

Overall results and qualifications from the work: Many expanded lesional clones persisted in scalp and blood during tofacitinib treatment, which may partly explain relapse after stopping treatment. Compared with normal scalp, lesional scalp, particularly in alopecia totalis/universalis, had higher clonality and more expanded CD8+ clones, which suggests antigenic drive. Tofacitinib significantly decreased scalp clonality and the number of expanded CD8+ clones among the top 100 scalp clones. Unlike mouse skin, which is dominated by gammadelta T cells, normal human skin has resident alphabeta T cells that are also sequenced, and this complicates analysis of the scalp TCR repertoire. Because the treated cohort was small and included a single nonresponder, larger studies are needed to assess links between baseline CD8+ expansion and response. Shared TCR sequences between patients were less evident than in mice, which may be partly attributable to HLA diversity in the patient population.

This specimen's treatment or condition label, interpreted: oral pan-JAK inhibitor, 5-10 mg twice daily. Lesional scalp punch biopsies and peripheral blood were collected from alopecia areata patients. After PBMCs were isolated by density centrifugation and stained for CD3, CD4 and CD8, a FACSAria was used to sort CD4+ and CD8+ T cells. This receptor chain uses TRBV2 and TRBJ2-7; the D segment cannot be called with confidence. This clonotype was sampled from a human donor with alopecia areata. The sample consisted of CD8+ T cells sorted from blood, taken between weeks 36 and 40, from a patient treated with tofacitinib. The CDR3 region: CASMWTEIYEQYF. The nucleotide sequence reads as follows: TGTGCCAGCATGTGGACCGAGATCTACGAGCAGTACTTC.